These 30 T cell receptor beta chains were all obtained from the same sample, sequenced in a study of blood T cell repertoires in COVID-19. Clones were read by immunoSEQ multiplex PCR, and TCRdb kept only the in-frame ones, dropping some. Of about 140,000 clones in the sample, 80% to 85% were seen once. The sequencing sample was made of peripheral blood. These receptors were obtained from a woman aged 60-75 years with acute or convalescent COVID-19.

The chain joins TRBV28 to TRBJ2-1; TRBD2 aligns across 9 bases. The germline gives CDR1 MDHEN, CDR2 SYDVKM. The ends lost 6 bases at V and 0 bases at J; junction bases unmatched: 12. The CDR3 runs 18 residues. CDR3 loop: CASSLSGREADSYNEQFF. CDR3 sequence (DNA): TGTGCCAGCAGCCTTAGCGGGAGAGAGGCTGACTCCTACAATGAGCAGTTCTTC.

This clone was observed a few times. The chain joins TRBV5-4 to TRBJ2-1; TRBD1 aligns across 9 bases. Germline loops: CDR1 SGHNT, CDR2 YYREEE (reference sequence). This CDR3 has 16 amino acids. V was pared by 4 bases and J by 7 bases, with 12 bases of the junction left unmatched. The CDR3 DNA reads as TGTGCCAGCAGCCCGAGAGCCCGGACAGGGGAAAATGAGCAGTTCTTC. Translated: CASSPRARTGENEQFF.

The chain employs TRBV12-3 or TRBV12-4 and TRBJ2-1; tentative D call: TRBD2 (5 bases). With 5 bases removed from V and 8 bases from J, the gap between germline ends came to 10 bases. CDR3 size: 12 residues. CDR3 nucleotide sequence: TGTGCCAGCAGTGGTAGCGTCTATGAGCAGTTCTTC. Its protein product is CASSGSVYEQFF.

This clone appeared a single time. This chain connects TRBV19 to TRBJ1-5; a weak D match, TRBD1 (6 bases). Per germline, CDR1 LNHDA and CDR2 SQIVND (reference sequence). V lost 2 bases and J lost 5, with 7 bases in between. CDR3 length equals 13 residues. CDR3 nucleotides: TGTGCCAGTAGTATATCAGGGGATCAGCCCCAGCATTTT. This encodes CASSISGDQPQHF.

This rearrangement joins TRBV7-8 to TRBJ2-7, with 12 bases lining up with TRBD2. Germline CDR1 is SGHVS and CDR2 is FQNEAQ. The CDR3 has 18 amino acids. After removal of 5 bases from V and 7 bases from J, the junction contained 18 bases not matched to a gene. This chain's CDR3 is CASSINPSATSGSTEQYF. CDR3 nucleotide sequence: TGTGCCAGCAGCATAAACCCTTCCGCGACTAGCGGGAGTACGGAGCAGTACTTC.

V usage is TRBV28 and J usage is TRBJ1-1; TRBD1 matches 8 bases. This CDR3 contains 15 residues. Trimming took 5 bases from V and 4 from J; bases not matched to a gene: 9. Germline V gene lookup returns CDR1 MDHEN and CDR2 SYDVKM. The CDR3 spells CASSLLQGAGTEAFF. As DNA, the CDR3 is TGTGCCAGCAGTCTGCTCCAGGGGGCCGGCACTGAAGCTTTCTTT.

The CDR3 reads CASNPGIGTEAFF. In DNA, the CDR3 is TGTGCCAGCAACCCAGGGATCGGGACTGAAGCTTTCTTT. The rearrangement uses TRBV6-6 and TRBJ1-1, with a weak D call TRBD1 (5 bases). The length of the CDR3 is 13 residues. The V and J ends lost 7 bases and 5 bases respectively, with 14 bases between them. The germline V gene has CDR1 MNHNY and CDR2 SVGAGI (reference sequence).

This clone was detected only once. The CDR3 is CASSPRTGVNEQYF. The CDR3 nucleotides read TGCGCCAGCAGCCCGAGGACAGGTGTCAACGAGCAGTACTTC. This chain connects TRBV5-1 to TRBJ2-7; 7 positions agree with TRBD1. In germline, CDR1 is SGHRS, CDR2 YFSETQ. The CDR3 contains 14 residues. V shed 4 bases and J 5 bases; nucleotides not matched to a gene: 9.

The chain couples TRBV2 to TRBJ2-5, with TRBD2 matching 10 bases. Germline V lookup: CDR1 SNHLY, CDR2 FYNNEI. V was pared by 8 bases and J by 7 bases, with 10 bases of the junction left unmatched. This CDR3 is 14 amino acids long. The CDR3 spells CASGRLAGDATQYF. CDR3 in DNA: TGTGCCAGCGGCAGGCTAGCGGGAGACGCGACCCAGTACTTC.

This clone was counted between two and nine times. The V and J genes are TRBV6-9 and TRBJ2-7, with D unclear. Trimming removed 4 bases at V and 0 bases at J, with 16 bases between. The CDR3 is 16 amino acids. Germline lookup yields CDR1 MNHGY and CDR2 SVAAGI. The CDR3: CASSSVISPGSYEQYF. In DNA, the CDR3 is TGTGCCAGCAGTTCGGTAATTTCTCCGGGCTCCTACGAGCAGTACTTC.

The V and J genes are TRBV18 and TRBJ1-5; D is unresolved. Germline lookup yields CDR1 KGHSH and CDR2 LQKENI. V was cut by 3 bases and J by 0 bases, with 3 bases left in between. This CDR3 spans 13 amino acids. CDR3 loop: CASSPYSNQPQHF. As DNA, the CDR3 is TGTGCCAGCTCACCCTATAGCAATCAGCCCCAGCATTTT.

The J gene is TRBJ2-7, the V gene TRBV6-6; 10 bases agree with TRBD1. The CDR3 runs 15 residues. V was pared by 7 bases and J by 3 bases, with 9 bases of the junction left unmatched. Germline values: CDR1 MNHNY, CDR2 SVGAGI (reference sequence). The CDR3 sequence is CASNRRGQGNYEQYF. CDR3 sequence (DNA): TGTGCCAGCAATCGGCGGGGACAGGGGAACTACGAGCAGTACTTC.

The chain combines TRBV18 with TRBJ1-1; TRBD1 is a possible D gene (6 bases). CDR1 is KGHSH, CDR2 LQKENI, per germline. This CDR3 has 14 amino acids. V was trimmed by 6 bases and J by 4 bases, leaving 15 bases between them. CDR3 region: CASSTGQGSTEAFF. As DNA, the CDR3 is TGTGCCAGCTCGACTGGGCAGGGGTCCACTGAAGCTTTCTTT.

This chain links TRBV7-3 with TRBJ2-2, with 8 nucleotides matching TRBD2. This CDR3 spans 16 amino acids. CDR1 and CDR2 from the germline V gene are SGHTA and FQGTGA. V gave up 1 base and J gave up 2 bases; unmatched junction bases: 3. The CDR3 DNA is TGTGCCAGCAGCTTAAGGCTAGCGGGTAACACCGGGGAGCTGTTTTTT. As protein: CASSLRLAGNTGELFF. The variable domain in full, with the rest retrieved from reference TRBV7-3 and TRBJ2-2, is GAGVSQTPSNKVTEKGKYVELRCDPISGHTALYWYRQSLGQGPEFLIYFQGTGAADDSGLPNDRFFAVRPEGSVSTLKIQRTERGDSAVYLCASSLRLAGNTGELFFGEGSRLTVL.

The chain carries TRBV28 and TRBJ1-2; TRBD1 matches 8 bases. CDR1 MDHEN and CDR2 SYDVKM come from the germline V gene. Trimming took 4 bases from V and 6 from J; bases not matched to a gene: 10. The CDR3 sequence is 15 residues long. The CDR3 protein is CASSSRTGLIDGYTF. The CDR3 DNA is TGTGCCAGCAGTTCGCGGACAGGGTTGATCGATGGCTACACCTTC.

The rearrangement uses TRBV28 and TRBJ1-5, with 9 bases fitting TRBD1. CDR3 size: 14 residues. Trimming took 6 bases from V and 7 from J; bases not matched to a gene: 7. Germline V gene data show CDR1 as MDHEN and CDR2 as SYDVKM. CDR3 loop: CASSRDRVSQPQHF. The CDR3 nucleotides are TGTGCCAGCAGCCGGGACAGGGTAAGCCAGCCCCAGCATTTT.

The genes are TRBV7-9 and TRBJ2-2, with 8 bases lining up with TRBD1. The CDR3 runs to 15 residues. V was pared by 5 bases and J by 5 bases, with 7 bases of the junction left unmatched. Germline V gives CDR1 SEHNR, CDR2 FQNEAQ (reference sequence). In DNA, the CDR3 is TGTGCCAGCAGCCCAACAGGGGGTGAAACCGGGGAGCTGTTTTTT. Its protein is CASSPTGGETGELFF.

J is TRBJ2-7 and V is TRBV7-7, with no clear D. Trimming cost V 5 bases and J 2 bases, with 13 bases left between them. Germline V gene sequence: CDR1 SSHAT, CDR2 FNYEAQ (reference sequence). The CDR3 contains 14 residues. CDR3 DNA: TGTGCCAGCAGCATCAACAGACAACCCTACGAGCAGTACTTC. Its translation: CASSINRQPYEQYF.

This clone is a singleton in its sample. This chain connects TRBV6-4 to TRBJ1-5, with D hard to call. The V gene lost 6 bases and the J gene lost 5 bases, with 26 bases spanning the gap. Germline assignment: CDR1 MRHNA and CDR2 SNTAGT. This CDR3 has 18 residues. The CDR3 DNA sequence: TGTGCCAGCAGCCCCCTACCATGGACCGCGGGGAGTCATCAGCCCCAGCATTTT. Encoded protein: CASSPLPWTAGSHQPQHF.

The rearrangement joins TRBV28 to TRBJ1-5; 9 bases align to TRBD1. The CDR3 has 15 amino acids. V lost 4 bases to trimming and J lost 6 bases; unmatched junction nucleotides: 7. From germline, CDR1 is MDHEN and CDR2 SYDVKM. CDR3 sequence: CASSSGTGWSQPQHF. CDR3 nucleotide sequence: TGTGCCAGCAGTTCCGGGACAGGGTGGAGTCAGCCCCAGCATTTT.

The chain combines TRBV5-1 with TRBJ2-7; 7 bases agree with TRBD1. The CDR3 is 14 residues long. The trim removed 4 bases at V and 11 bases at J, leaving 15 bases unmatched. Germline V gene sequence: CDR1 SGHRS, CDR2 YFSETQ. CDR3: CASSDGTADLFEYF. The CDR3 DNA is TGCGCCAGCAGCGACGGGACAGCGGACTTGTTTGAGTACTTC.

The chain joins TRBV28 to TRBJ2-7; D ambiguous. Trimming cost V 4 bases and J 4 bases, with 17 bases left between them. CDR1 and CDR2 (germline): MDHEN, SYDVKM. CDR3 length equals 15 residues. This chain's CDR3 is CASSSPVRNLYEQYF. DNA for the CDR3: TGTGCCAGCAGTTCCCCAGTCCGAAACCTTTACGAGCAGTACTTC.

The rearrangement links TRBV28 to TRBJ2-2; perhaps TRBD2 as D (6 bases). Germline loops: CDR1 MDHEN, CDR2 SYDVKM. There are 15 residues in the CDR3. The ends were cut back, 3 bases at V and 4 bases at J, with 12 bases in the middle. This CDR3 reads CASSLAGSVTGELFF. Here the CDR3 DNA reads TGTGCCAGCAGTTTGGCGGGATCGGTCACCGGGGAGCTGTTTTTT.

The chain's CDR3 is CASSLPTGDNSPLHF. Written as DNA, the CDR3 is TGTGCCAGCAGTTTGCCAACAGGAGATAATTCACCCCTCCACTTT. This chain links TRBV28 with TRBJ1-6; perhaps TRBD1 as D (5 bases). V dropped 3 bases and J dropped 5 bases, with 11 bases sitting between them. This CDR3 has 15 residues. The V gene's germline CDR1 is MDHEN and CDR2 SYDVKM. The variable domain in full, completed from reference TRBV28 and TRBJ1-6, reads DVKVTQSSRYLVKRTGEKVFLECVQDMDHENMFWYRQDPGLGLRLIYFSYDVKMKEKGDIPEGYSVSREKKERFSLILESASTNQTSMYLCASSLPTGDNSPLHFGNGTRLTVT.

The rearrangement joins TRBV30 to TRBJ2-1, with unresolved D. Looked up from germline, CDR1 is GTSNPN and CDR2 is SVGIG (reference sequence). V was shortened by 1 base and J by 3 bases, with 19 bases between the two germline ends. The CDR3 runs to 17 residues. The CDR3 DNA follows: TGTGCCTGGAGTGGTTCACTTGCTATAAGCCTCTACAATGAGCAGTTCTTC. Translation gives CAWSGSLAISLYNEQFF.

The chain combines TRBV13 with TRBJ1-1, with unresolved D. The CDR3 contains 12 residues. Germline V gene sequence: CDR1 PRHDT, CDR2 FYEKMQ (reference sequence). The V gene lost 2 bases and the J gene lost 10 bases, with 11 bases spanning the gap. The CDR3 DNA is TGTGCCAGCAGCTTACTGCAGGATACAGCTTTCTTT. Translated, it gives CASSLLQDTAFF.

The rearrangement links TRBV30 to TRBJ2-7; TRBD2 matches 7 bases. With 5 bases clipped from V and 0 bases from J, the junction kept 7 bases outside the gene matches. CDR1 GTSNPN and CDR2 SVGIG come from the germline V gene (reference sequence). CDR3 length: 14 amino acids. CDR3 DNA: TGTGCCTGGGGTCTTGGCGGGAGCTCCTACGAGCAGTACTTC. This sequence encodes CAWGLGGSSYEQYF.

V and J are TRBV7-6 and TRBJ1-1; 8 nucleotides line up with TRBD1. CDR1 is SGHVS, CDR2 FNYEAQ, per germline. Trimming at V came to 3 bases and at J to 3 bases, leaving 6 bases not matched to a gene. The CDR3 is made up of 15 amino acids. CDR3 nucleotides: TGTGCCAGCAGCTTGGACCTGGACAGGGACACTGAAGCTTTCTTT. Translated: CASSLDLDRDTEAFF.

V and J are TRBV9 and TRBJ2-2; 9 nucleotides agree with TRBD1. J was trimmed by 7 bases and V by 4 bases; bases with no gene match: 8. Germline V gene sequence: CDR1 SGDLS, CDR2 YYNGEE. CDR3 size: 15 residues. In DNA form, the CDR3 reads TGTGCCAGCAGCCCGCAGACAGGGGGACTCGGGGAGCTGTTTTTT. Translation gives CASSPQTGGLGELFF.

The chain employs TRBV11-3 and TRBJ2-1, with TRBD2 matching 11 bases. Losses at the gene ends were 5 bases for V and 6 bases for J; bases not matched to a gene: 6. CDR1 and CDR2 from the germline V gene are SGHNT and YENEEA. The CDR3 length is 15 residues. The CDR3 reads CASSPELAGGNEQFF. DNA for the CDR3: TGTGCCAGCAGCCCAGAGCTAGCGGGAGGCAATGAGCAGTTCTTC.